Listed below are T cell receptor beta chains from one sample, sequenced in a study of radiation and T cells in renal cell carcinoma. Profiled with immunoSEQ multiplex PCR; TCRdb holds only in-frame clones, not every one. The sample comprises about 150,000 clones, 88% of which are singletons, and around 4% rests with the top ten. Sequencing was performed on blood, taken from a patient whose treatment included radiotherapy and nephrectomy. Receptors were obtained from a woman aged 70-85 years with renal cell carcinoma. CDR3s include the opening cysteine and the closing phenylalanine or tryptophan. Fields, in order: V gene, D gene, clone size, J gene, CDR3 protein, CDR3 DNA. The D gene is left open where the match is weak. For some rows the clone size is stated as once, few or many, or as a class when expanded; others skip it.

v_gene: TRBV5-5
d_gene: .
abundance: .
j_gene: TRBJ2-7
CDR3aa: CASSLEGPSYEQYF
CDR3nt: TGTGCCAGCAGCTTAGAAGGACCCTCCTACGAGCAGTACTTC

v_gene: TRBV5-1
d_gene: .
abundance: once
j_gene: TRBJ2-3
CDR3aa: CASSADTSTDTQYF
CDR3nt: TGCGCCAGCAGCGCGGACACTTCCACAGATACGCAGTATTTT

v_gene: TRBV5-1
d_gene: .
abundance: .
j_gene: TRBJ1-1
CDR3aa: CASSLTVNTEAFF
CDR3nt: TGCGCCAGCAGCCTGACGGTGAACACTGAAGCTTTCTTT

v_gene: TRBV9
d_gene: .
abundance: .
j_gene: TRBJ1-2
CDR3aa: CASSVGLIRYGYTF
CDR3nt: TGTGCCAGCAGCGTAGGTTTGATACGGTATGGCTACACCTTC

v_gene: TRBV11-3
d_gene: .
abundance: .
j_gene: TRBJ1-3
CDR3aa: CASSLSSSGNTIYF
CDR3nt: TGTGCCAGCAGCCTGAGTAGCTCTGGAAACACCATATATTTT

v_gene: TRBV2
d_gene: TRBD1
abundance: .
j_gene: TRBJ2-7
CDR3aa: CASIPGQTYEQYF
CDR3nt: TGTGCCAGCATACCGGGACAGACTTACGAGCAGTACTTC

v_gene: TRBV7-2
d_gene: .
abundance: .
j_gene: TRBJ2-5
CDR3aa: CASSLSWGAQETQYF
CDR3nt: TGTGCCAGCAGCTTGTCGTGGGGGGCCCAAGAGACCCAGTACTTC

v_gene: TRBV19
d_gene: .
abundance: once
j_gene: TRBJ2-1
CDR3aa: CASSDLREQFF
CDR3nt: TGTGCCAGTAGCGATTTACGTGAGCAGTTCTTC

v_gene: TRBV6-1
d_gene: TRBD1
abundance: .
j_gene: TRBJ1-2
CDR3aa: CASSEGGTAANYGYTF
CDR3nt: TGTGCCAGCAGTGAAGGGGGGACAGCAGCTAACTATGGCTACACCTTC

v_gene: TRBV11-3
d_gene: .
abundance: .
j_gene: TRBJ2-3
CDR3aa: CASTQMASGTDTQYF
CDR3nt: TGTGCCAGCACCCAGATGGCTAGCGGCACAGATACGCAGTATTTT

v_gene: TRBV19
d_gene: TRBD1
abundance: once
j_gene: TRBJ1-5
CDR3aa: CASSISTGGTGGRQPQHF
CDR3nt: TGTGCCAGTAGTATCAGTACGGGTGGGACAGGGGGGCGGCAGCCCCAGCATTTT

v_gene: TRBV28
d_gene: TRBD1
abundance: .
j_gene: TRBJ2-3
CDR3aa: CASSGTGLGLSTDTQYF
CDR3nt: TGTGCCAGCAGTGGGACAGGGTTGGGGCTGAGCACAGATACGCAGTATTTT

v_gene: TRBV6-1
d_gene: TRBD2
abundance: .
j_gene: TRBJ2-1
CDR3aa: CASRGTSGGNNEQFF
CDR3nt: TGTGCCAGCAGAGGGACTAGCGGGGGGAATAATGAGCAGTTCTTC

v_gene: TRBV28
d_gene: .
abundance: .
j_gene: TRBJ1-2
CDR3aa: CASSLGTNYGYTF
CDR3nt: TGTGCCAGCAGTTTAGGGACTAACTATGGCTACACCTTC

v_gene: TRBV7-6
d_gene: TRBD1
abundance: .
j_gene: TRBJ1-5
CDR3aa: CASSLGTGLSNQPQHF
CDR3nt: TGTGCCAGCAGCTTAGGGACAGGCCTTAGCAATCAGCCCCAGCATTTT

v_gene: TRBV6-6
d_gene: TRBD1
abundance: .
j_gene: TRBJ1-5
CDR3aa: CASAGGLGNQPQHF
CDR3nt: TGTGCCAGTGCAGGGGGTCTAGGCAATCAGCCCCAGCATTTT

v_gene: TRBV6-5
d_gene: TRBD1
abundance: .
j_gene: TRBJ2-7
CDR3aa: CASSAPGGPSSEQYF
CDR3nt: TGTGCCAGCAGTGCACCAGGGGGTCCCTCCTCCGAGCAGTACTTC

v_gene: TRBV5-4
d_gene: TRBD2
abundance: .
j_gene: TRBJ2-5
CDR3aa: CASSLPPGLAGGRETQYF
CDR3nt: TGTGCCAGCAGCTTGCCCCCGGGACTAGCGGGGGGGCGAGAGACCCAGTACTTC

v_gene: TRBV28
d_gene: .
abundance: .
j_gene: TRBJ1-3
CDR3aa: CASSLFGNTIYF
CDR3nt: TGTGCCAGCAGTTTATTCGGAAACACCATATATTTT

v_gene: TRBV7-9
d_gene: .
abundance: .
j_gene: TRBJ2-2
CDR3aa: CASSLDGQLGAGELFF
CDR3nt: TGTGCCAGCAGCCTTGACGGACAGTTGGGGGCCGGGGAGCTGTTTTTT

v_gene: TRBV2
d_gene: .
abundance: .
j_gene: TRBJ1-6
CDR3aa: CASSNRNSPLHF
CDR3nt: TGTGCCAGCAGTAACAGGAATTCACCCCTCCACTTT

v_gene: TRBV30
d_gene: TRBD1
abundance: .
j_gene: TRBJ1-1
CDR3aa: CAWSVRQGGIEDTEAFF
CDR3nt: TGTGCCTGGAGTGTACGACAGGGCGGTATAGAGGACACTGAAGCTTTCTTT